The T cell receptor beta chain described here comes from a study of CD8 T cells in ankylosing spondylitis. Overall study results and limits: Within ankylosing spondylitis blood, a TCR beta motif made up of roughly eight highly homologous variants appeared to be characteristic.

Looked up from germline, CDR1 is SGHDT and CDR2 is YYEEEE. V was pared by 2 bases and J by 2 bases, with 16 bases between. The CDR3 is made up of 16 amino acids. TCRdb itself ran the 5' RACE reads through MiXCR, one entry per CDR3 protein. The top ten clones hold less than 15% of a sample with a few hundred thousand distinct CDR3 sequences, approximately 8% of them seen once. A remark on this clonotype: Its cognate antigen is unknown.

The rearrangement uses TRBV5-6 and TRBJ1-2, with no clear D. Sequencing was performed on blood, either unsorted or a sorted T cell fraction (not recorded which). The receptor was derived from a male donor with ankylosing spondylitis. This CDR3 is CASSLPPGSENYGYTF. As DNA, the CDR3 is TGTGCCAGCAGCTTACCCCCGGGGTCTGAAAACTATGGCTACACCTTC.